The 8 T cell receptor beta chains listed next were all sequenced from one sample in a study. From the RT-PCR reads, TCRdb called clonotypes with MiXCR, one entry per CDR3 protein. The table lists 550,000 to 750,000 distinct CDR3 sequences, 13% to 15% of them singletons, with 3.6% in the top ten. Source material: memory CD4+ T cells from blood. Receptors were obtained from a female donor in good health, serving as a healthy control.

This clonotype was counted between two and nine times. This chain links TRBV18 with TRBJ1-1; D not certain. The CDR3 is 15 residues long. The germline V gene has CDR1 KGHSH and CDR2 LQKENI. The V gene lost 2 bases and the J gene lost 2 bases, with 12 bases spanning the gap. CDR3 DNA: TGTGCCAGCTCACCATCGGCAGGACTAAACACTGAAGCTTTCTTT. Amino acids: CASSPSAGLNTEAFF.

The rearrangement uses TRBV7-9 and TRBJ2-7, with a possible D match to TRBD1 (6 bases). The CDR3 is 13 amino acids. The V gene's germline CDR1 is SEHNR and CDR2 FQNEAQ (reference sequence). The V end lost 5 bases, the J end lost 5 bases, and 13 bases lay between the germline ends. CDR3: CASSTGTIDEQYF. The CDR3 region has the DNA TGTGCCAGCAGCACAGGGACCATCGACGAGCAGTACTTC.

This clonotype was seen only a few times. The chain employs TRBV20-1 and TRBJ2-3, with 14 bases that match TRBD2. This CDR3 spans 16 amino acids. Trimming at V came to 6 bases and at J to 6 bases, leaving 11 bases not matched to a gene. From germline, CDR1 is DFQATT and CDR2 SNEGSKA (reference sequence). The CDR3, as DNA: TGCAGTGCCTATCGACTAGCGGGAGGGACCTCGGATACGCAGTATTTT. Protein product: CSAYRLAGGTSDTQYF.

The sample holds a few counts of this clonotype. The rearrangement joins TRBV5-6 to TRBJ2-1; TRBD2 might be the D (6 bases). V lost 6 bases, J lost 11 bases, and 12 bases lay in between. The V gene's germline CDR1 is SGHDT and CDR2 YYEEEE. The CDR3 has 11 amino acids. CDR3 in amino acids: CASTGGIKQFF. The CDR3 DNA reads TGTGCCAGCACAGGCGGGATAAAGCAGTTCTTC.

The chain links TRBV6-6 to TRBJ1-6; D possibly corresponds to TRBD1 (5 bases). Germline CDR1 and CDR2: MNHNY and SVGAGI (reference sequence). Trimming stripped 7 bases from V and 7 bases from J, with 14 bases between. The CDR3 loop spans 14 amino acids. The CDR3 DNA reads as TGTGCCAGCATGGAACCGGGGGTCAATTCACCCCTCCACTTT. Its translation is CASMEPGVNSPLHF.

The chain links TRBV3-1 to TRBJ1-1, with D unresolved. Germline lookup yields CDR1 LGHDT and CDR2 YNNKEL (reference sequence). The V end was cut by 3 bases, the J end by 11 bases, with 13 bases between. The CDR3 loop spans 12 amino acids. The CDR3 reads CASSQPGREAFF. The DNA of the CDR3 is TGTGCCAGCAGCCAGCCGGGCCGGGAGGCTTTCTTT.

This rearrangement joins TRBV18 to TRBJ2-3; possibly TRBD1 for D (5 bases). The CDR3 runs to 15 residues. The V end was cut by 0 bases, the J end by 5 bases, with 12 bases between. Germline CDR1 reads KGHSH; CDR2 reads LQKENI. CDR3 sequence: CASSPPVRGQDTQYF. The CDR3 DNA is TGTGCCAGCTCACCACCGGTAAGGGGCCAAGATACGCAGTATTTT.

The chain couples TRBV20-1 to TRBJ2-7; 11 nucleotides align to TRBD2. CDR3 size: 16 residues. CDR1 DFQATT and CDR2 SNEGSKA come from the germline V gene (reference sequence). Trimming took 5 bases from V and 0 from J; bases not matched to a gene: 9. CDR3 DNA: TGCAGTGCTTCTATAATAGCGGGAGGGCCCTCCTACGAGCAGTACTTC. Its protein product is CSASIIAGGPSYEQYF.